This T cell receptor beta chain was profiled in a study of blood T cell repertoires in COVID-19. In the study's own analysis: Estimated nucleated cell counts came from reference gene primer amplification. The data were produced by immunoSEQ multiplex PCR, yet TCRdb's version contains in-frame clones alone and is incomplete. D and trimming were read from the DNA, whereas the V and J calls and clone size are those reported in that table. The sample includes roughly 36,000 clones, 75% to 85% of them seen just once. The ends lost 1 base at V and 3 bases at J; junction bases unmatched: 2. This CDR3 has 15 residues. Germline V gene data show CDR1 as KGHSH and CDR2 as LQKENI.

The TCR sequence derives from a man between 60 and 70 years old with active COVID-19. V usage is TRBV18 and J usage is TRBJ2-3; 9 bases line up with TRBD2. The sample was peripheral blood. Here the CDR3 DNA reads TGTGCCAGCTCACCACTAGCGGGGGAGACAGATACGCAGTATTTT. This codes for CASSPLAGETDTQYF.